A single sample gave rise to the 18 T cell receptor beta chains below, sequenced in a study of technical replicates of blood from a handful of donors. Sequencing was performed with immunoSEQ multiplex PCR; in TCRdb, only in-frame clones are kept and a portion is missing. The sample has about 76,000 clones; around 85% are singletons. The sample consisted of PBMCs. The receptors here all came from a human donor in good health. Some clones in this sample may be carry-over from other donors' samples.

This clone has just a few counts. V and J are TRBV15 and TRBJ1-1, with D possibly TRBD1 on 6 matching bases. This CDR3 is 13 amino acids long. Germline-derived CDR1 and CDR2 are LNHNV and YYDKDF (reference sequence). V lost 0 bases and J 8 bases, leaving 10 bases between the germline ends. The CDR3 DNA reads as TGTGCCACCAGCAGAGATCGGCAGGGGGAAGCTTTCTTT. Amino acids: CATSRDRQGEAFF.

The genes are TRBV9 and TRBJ2-3; 9 bases map to TRBD2. The length of the CDR3 is 15 residues. The V and J ends lost 3 bases and 3 bases, in that order; junction bases with no gene match: 5. CDR1 SGDLS and CDR2 YYNGEE come from the germline V gene. The CDR3 DNA reads TGTGCCAGCAGCGCTAGCGGGACATGGACAGATACGCAGTATTTT. Residues: CASSASGTWTDTQYF.

The chain links TRBV4-1 to TRBJ1-3; D gene uncertain. The CDR3 extends over 15 amino acids. Germline V lookup: CDR1 MGHRA, CDR2 YSYEKL. The ends were cut back, 0 bases at V and 1 base at J, with 7 bases in the middle. The CDR3 bases are TGCGCCAGCAGCCAAGAACACAAGTCTGGAAACACCATATATTTT. Translated, it gives CASSQEHKSGNTIYF.

V gene TRBV19 combines with J gene TRBJ1-2; the D gene is possibly TRBD1 (6 bases). The CDR3 sequence is 16 residues long. In germline, CDR1 is LNHDA, CDR2 SQIVND (reference sequence). Trimming pared 5 bases from V and 6 bases from J, leaving 22 bases between. CDR3 loop: CASSFLHRTEGNGYTF. In DNA, the CDR3 is TGTGCCAGTAGTTTTCTTCACCGGACAGAGGGGAATGGCTACACCTTC.

This clone was picked up a small number of times. The rearrangement uses TRBV18 and TRBJ1-1; D remains unclear. Per the germline V gene, CDR1 is KGHSH and CDR2 is LQKENI. The CDR3 totals 13 residues. V was shortened by 6 bases and J by 2 bases, with 10 bases between the two germline ends. CDR3 residues: CASSLDFNTEAFF. CDR3 in DNA: TGTGCCAGCTCCCTGGACTTTAACACTGAAGCTTTCTTT.

This clone has a single count. This chain connects TRBV6-5 to TRBJ1-5; no firm D call. Looked up from germline, CDR1 is MNHEY and CDR2 is SVGAGI. The CDR3 runs 13 residues. V lost 0 bases and J 7 bases, leaving 7 bases between the germline ends. The CDR3 sequence: CASSYSPGQPQHF. The DNA of the CDR3 is TGTGCCAGCAGTTACTCTCCAGGCCAGCCCCAGCATTTT.

V and J are TRBV4-2 and TRBJ2-5; 8 positions agree with TRBD2. Trimming took 4 bases from V and 3 from J; bases not matched to a gene: 10. Per the germline V gene, CDR1 is LGHNA and CDR2 is YNFKEQ. The CDR3 runs to 16 residues. In nucleotides, the CDR3 is TGTGCCAGCAGCCCACGGGGGACTAGTCGAGAAGAGACCCAGTACTTC. Amino acid sequence: CASSPRGTSREETQYF.

The chain's CDR3 is CASGDSPYEQYF. The CDR3 region has the DNA TGCGCCAGCGGGGACAGCCCCTACGAGCAGTACTTC. The chain carries TRBV5-1 and TRBJ2-7; the match to TRBD1 covers 7 bases. The germline V gene has CDR1 SGHRS and CDR2 YFSETQ. The CDR3 is 12 residues long. With 7 bases clipped from V and 2 bases from J, the junction kept 3 bases outside the gene matches.

This clone was found a few times. The chain combines TRBV18 with TRBJ2-1; D might be TRBD1 (5 bases). The germline V and J ends were trimmed by 1 base and 4 bases, with 11 bases remaining between them. Germline CDR1 is KGHSH and CDR2 is LQKENI. CDR3 size: 15 residues. The CDR3 nucleotides are TGTGCCAGCTCACCACTAGCTCCAGGGTACAATGAGCAGTTCTTC. Its translation: CASSPLAPGYNEQFF. Supplemented by reference TRBV18 and TRBJ2-1, the full variable domain reads NAGVMQNPRHLVRRRGQEARLRCSPMKGHSHVYWYRQLPEEGLKFMVYLQKENIIDESGMPKERFSAEFPKEGPSILRIQQVVRGDSAAYFCASSPLAPGYNEQFFGPGTRLTVL.

V and J are TRBV7-2 and TRBJ2-5; D may be TRBD2 (5 bases). Germline V lookup: CDR1 SGHTA, CDR2 FQGNSA. V dropped 3 bases and J dropped 5 bases, with 13 bases sitting between them. The CDR3 sequence is 14 residues long. The CDR3, as DNA: TGTGCCAGCAGCTTTTCGGCTAGCATGGAGACCCAGTACTTC. Protein: CASSFSASMETQYF.

This chain joins TRBV11-1 and TRBJ2-1; a weak D match, TRBD2 (6 bases). The ends were cut back, 2 bases at V and 2 bases at J, with 13 bases in the middle. The CDR3 runs to 16 residues. Per germline, CDR1 SGHAT and CDR2 FQDESV (reference sequence). CDR3 bases: TGTGCCAGCAGCTTAAGGGGCGGGGCGCCCTACAATGAGCAGTTCTTC. This codes for CASSLRGGAPYNEQFF.

This clone was seen a few times. J is TRBJ1-1 and V is TRBV7-9; the D gene is possibly TRBD1 (5 bases). V was shortened by 6 bases and J by 1 base, with 9 bases between the two germline ends. The V gene's germline CDR1 is SEHNR and CDR2 FQNEAQ (reference sequence). This CDR3 region has 13 residues. The chain's CDR3 is CASRLQENTEAFF. CDR3 in DNA: TGTGCCAGCAGGTTACAGGAGAACACTGAAGCTTTCTTT. The entire variable domain, with the rest obtained from reference TRBV7-9 and TRBJ1-1, is as follows: DTGVSQNPRHKITKRGQNVTFRCDPISEHNRLYWYRQTLGQGPEFLTYFQNEAQLEKSRLLSDRFSAERPKGSFSTLEIQRTEQGDSAMYLCASRLQENTEAFFGQGTRLTVV.

The chain links TRBV6-5 to TRBJ2-3; 9 bases are a match to TRBD2. The J segment lost 8 bases and the V segment lost 2 bases, leaving 11 bases of the junction unmatched. The CDR3 contains 16 residues. Looked up from germline, CDR1 is MNHEY and CDR2 is SVGAGI. The CDR3 DNA sequence: TGTGCCAGCAGTTACGAGGCTAGCGGGGCATCGGGTACGCAGTATTTT. Amino acid sequence: CASSYEASGASGTQYF.

The genes are TRBV7-6 and TRBJ1-5; 8 bases agree with TRBD1. After removal of 2 bases from V and 10 bases from J, the junction contained 4 bases not matched to a gene. Germline loops: CDR1 SGHVS, CDR2 FNYEAQ. The CDR3 loop spans 13 amino acids. The CDR3 DNA reads as TGTGCCAGCAGCTTAAGCAGGGGGCACCCCCAGCATTTT. The encoded protein is CASSLSRGHPQHF.

The genes are TRBV5-1 and TRBJ1-3; possible D gene TRBD1, 6 bases. Deletions cut 2 bases from V and 0 bases from J, with 15 bases between. This CDR3 is built from 17 residues. Germline values: CDR1 SGHRS, CDR2 YFSETQ. The CDR3 is CASSFGRGTDSGNTIYF. In nucleotides, the CDR3 is TGCGCCAGCAGCTTTGGCAGGGGTACCGACTCTGGAAACACCATATATTTT.

V gene TRBV9 combines with J gene TRBJ1-6; perhaps TRBD1 as D (5 bases). CDR1 SGDLS and CDR2 YYNGEE come from the germline V gene. The V and J ends lost 1 base and 4 bases respectively, with 6 bases between them. The CDR3 runs to 14 residues. CDR3 region: CASSVPGYNSPLHF. CDR3 sequence (DNA): TGTGCCAGCAGCGTACCAGGGTATAATTCACCCCTCCACTTT.

The J gene is TRBJ2-7, the V gene TRBV5-6; 7 bases fit TRBD2. Germline V gene sequence: CDR1 SGHDT, CDR2 YYEEEE. The junction had 11 bases not matched to a gene; V was cut back by 3 bases and J by 5 bases. The CDR3 is made up of 15 amino acids. As DNA, the CDR3 is TGTGCCAGCAGCTGGAGGGGAGGGCCGCACGACGAGCAGTACTTC. Amino acid sequence: CASSWRGGPHDEQYF.

The rearrangement uses TRBV7-2 and TRBJ2-7; TRBD2 matches at 12 bases. The CDR3 loop spans 15 amino acids. Germline assignment: CDR1 SGHTA and CDR2 FQGNSA. Unmatched junction bases numbered 8, after V lost 7 bases and J lost 4 bases. Here the CDR3 reads CASTTGLAGSYEQYF. The CDR3 coding sequence is TGTGCCAGCACCACAGGACTAGCGGGATCGTACGAGCAGTACTTC.